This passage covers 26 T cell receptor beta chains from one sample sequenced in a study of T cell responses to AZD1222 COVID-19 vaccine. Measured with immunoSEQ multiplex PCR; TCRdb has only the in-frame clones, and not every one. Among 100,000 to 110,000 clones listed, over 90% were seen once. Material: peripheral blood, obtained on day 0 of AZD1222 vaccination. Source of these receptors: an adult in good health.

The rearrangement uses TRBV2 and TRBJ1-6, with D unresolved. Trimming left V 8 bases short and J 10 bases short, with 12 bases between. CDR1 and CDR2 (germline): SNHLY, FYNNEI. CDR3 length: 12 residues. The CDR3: CASGQVWSPLHF. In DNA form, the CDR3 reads TGTGCCAGCGGGCAGGTCTGGTCACCCCTCCACTTT.

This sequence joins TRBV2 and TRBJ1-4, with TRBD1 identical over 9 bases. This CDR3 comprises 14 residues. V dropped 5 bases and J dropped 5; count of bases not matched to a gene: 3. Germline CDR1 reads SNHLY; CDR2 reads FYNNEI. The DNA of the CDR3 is TGTGCCAGCAGTAACAGGGGGCGAAATGAAAAACTGTTTTTT. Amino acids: CASSNRGRNEKLFF.

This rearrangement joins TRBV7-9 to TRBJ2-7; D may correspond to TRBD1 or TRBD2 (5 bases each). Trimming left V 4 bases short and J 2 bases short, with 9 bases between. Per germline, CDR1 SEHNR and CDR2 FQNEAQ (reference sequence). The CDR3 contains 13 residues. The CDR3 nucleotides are TGTGCCAGCAGCTCCGGGGCTCCCTACGAGCAGTACTTC. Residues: CASSSGAPYEQYF. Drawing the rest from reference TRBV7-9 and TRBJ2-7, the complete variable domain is DTGVSQNPRHKITKRGQNVTFRCDPISEHNRLYWYRQTLGQGPEFLTYFQNEAQLEKSRLLSDRFSAERPKGSFSTLEIQRTEQGDSAMYLCASSSGAPYEQYFGPGTRLTVT.

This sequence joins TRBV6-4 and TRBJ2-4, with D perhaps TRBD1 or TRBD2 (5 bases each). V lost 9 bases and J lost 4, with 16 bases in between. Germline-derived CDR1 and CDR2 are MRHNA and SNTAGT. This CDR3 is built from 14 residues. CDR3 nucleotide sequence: TGTGCCAGTCGGACTGACAGTTCAAAAAACATTCAGTACTTC. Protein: CASRTDSSKNIQYF.

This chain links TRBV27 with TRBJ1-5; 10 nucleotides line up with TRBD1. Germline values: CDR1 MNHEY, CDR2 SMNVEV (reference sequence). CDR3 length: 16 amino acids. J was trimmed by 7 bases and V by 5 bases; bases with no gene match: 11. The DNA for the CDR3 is TGTGCCAGCAGTCCCTCCACGGGACAGGGGAACCAGCCCCAGCATTTT. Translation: CASSPSTGQGNQPQHF.

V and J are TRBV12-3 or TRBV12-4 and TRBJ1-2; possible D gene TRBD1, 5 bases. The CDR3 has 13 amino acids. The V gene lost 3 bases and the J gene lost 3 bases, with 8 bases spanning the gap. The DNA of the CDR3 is TGTGCCAGCAGTTTGGGGGGGGACTATGGCTACACCTTC. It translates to CASSLGGDYGYTF.

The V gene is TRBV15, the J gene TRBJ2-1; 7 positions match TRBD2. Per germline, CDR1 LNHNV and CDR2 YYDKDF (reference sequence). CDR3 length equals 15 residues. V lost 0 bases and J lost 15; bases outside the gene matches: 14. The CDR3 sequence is CATSRDRLAERSRFF. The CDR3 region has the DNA TGTGCCACCAGCAGAGATCGGCTAGCGGAAAGGAGTCGGTTCTTC. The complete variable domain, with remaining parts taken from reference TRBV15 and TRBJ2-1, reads DAMVIQNPRYQVTQFGKPVTLSCSQTLNHNVMYWYQQKSSQAPKLLFHYYDKDFNNEADTPDNFQSRRPNTSFCFLDIRSPGLGDTAMYLCATSRDRLAERSRFFGPGTRLTVL.

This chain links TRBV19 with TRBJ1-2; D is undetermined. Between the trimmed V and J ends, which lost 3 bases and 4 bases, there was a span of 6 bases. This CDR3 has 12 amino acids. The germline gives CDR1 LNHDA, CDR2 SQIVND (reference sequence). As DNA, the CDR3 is TGTGCCAGTAGTATGTGGAGCTATGGCTACACCTTC. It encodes CASSMWSYGYTF. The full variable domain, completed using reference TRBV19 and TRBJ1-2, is DGGITQSPKYLFRKEGQNVTLSCEQNLNHDAMYWYRQDPGQGLRLIYYSQIVNDFQKGDIAEGYSVSREKKESFPLTVTSAQKNPTAFYLCASSMWSYGYTFGSGTRLTVV.

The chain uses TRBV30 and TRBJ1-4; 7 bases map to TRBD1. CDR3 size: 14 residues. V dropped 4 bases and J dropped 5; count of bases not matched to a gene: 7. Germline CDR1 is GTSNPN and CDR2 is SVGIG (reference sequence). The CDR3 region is CAWKRQGRNEKLFF. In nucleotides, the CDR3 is TGTGCCTGGAAAAGACAGGGACGGAATGAAAAACTGTTTTTT.

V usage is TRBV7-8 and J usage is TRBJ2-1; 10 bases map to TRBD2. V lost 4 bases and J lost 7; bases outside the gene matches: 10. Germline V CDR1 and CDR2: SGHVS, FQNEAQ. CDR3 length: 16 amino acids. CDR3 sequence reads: CASSSDLAGAPNEQFF. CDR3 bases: TGTGCCAGCAGCTCCGACCTAGCGGGAGCCCCAAATGAGCAGTTCTTC.

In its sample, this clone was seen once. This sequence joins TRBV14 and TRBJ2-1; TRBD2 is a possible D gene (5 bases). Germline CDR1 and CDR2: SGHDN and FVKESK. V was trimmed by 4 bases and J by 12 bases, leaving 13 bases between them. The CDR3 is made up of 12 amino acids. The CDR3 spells CASSRQLGAQFF. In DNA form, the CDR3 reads TGTGCCAGCAGCCGACAACTAGGAGCGCAGTTCTTC. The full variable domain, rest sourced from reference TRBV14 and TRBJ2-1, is EAGVTQFPSHSVIEKGQTVTLRCDPISGHDNLYWYRRVMGKEIKFLLHFVKESKQDESGMPNNRFLAERTGGTYSTLKVQPAELEDSGVYFCASSRQLGAQFFGPGTRLTVL.

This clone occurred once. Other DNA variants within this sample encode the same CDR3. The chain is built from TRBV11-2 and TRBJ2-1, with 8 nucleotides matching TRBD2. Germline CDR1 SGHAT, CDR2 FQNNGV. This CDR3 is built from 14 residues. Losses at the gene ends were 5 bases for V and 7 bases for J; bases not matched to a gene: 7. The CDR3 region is CASSISGVGNEQFF. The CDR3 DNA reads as TGTGCCAGCAGCATTAGCGGGGTTGGGAATGAGCAGTTCTTC.

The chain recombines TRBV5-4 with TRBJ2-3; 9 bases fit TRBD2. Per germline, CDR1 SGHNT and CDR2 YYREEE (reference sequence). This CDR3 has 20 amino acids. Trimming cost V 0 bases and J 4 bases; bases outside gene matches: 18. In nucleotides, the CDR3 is TGTGCCAGCAGCTTGGCCGGTCTAGCGGGGCTCAGGGGTAGCGCAGATACGCAGTATTTT. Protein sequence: CASSLAGLAGLRGSADTQYF.

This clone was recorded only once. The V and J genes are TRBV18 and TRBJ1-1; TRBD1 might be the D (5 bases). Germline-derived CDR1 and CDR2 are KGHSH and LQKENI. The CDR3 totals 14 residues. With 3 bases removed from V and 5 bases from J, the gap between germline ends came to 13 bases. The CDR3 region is CASSPVGEETEAFF. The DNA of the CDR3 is TGTGCCAGCTCACCGGTAGGGGAGGAGACTGAAGCTTTCTTT.

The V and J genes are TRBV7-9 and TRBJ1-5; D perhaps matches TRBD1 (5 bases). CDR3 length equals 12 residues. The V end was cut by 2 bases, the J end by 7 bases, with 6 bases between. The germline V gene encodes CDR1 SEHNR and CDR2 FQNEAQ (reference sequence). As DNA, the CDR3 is TGTGCCAGCAGCTTACGGGGCCAGCCCCAGCATTTT. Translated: CASSLRGQPQHF.

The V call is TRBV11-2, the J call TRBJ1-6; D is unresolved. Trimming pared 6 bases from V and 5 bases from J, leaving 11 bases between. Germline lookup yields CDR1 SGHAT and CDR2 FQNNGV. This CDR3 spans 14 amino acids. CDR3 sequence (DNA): TGTGCCAGCAGTCTTAAAGGAAATAATTCACCCCTCCACTTT. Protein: CASSLKGNNSPLHF.

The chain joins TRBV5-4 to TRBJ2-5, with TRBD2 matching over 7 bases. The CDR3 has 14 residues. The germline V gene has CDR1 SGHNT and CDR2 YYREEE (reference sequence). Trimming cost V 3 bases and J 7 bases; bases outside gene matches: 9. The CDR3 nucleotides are TGTGCCAGCAGCTCCGGGACGGGGGAGGGGACCCAGTACTTC. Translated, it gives CASSSGTGEGTQYF.

In nucleotides, the CDR3 is TGTGCCAGCAGCCAGTCCGAGAACTATGGCTACACCTTC. It codes for CASSQSENYGYTF. The V call is TRBV14, the J call TRBJ1-2; unclear D gene. Germline-derived CDR1 and CDR2 are SGHDN and FVKESK. Trimming took 3 bases from V and 2 from J, leaving 7 bases between them. This CDR3 region has 13 residues.

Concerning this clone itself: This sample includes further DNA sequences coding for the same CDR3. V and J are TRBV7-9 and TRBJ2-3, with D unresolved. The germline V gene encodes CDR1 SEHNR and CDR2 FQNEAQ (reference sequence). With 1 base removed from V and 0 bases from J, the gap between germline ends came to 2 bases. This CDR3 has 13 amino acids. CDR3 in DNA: TGTGCCAGCAGCTTAGGGAGCACAGATACGCAGTATTTT. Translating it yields CASSLGSTDTQYF.

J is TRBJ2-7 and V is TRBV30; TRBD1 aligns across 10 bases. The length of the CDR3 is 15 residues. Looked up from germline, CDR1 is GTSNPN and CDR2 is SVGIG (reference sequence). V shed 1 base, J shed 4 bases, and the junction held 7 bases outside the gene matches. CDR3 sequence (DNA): TGTGCCTGGAGTGCAGGACAGGGGGTGGGGTACGAGCAGTACTTC. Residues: CAWSAGQGVGYEQYF.

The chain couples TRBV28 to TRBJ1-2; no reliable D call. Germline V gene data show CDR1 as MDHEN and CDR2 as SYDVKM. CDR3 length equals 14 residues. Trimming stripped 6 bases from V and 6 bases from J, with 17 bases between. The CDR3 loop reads CASSRPTRRDGYTF. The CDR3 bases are TGTGCCAGCAGCCGGCCGACTCGAAGAGATGGCTACACCTTC.

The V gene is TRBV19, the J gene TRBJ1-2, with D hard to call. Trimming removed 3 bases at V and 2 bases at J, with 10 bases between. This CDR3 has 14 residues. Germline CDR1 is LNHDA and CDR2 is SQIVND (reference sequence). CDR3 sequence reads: CASSIGPRNYGYTF. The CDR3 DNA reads TGTGCCAGTAGTATTGGTCCACGAAACTATGGCTACACCTTC.

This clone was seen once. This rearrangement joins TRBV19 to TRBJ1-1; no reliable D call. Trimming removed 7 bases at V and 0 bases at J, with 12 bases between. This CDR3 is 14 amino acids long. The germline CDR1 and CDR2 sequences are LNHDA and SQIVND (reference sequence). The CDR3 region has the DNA TGTGCCAGTACAACTTCGGGTTTGAACACTGAAGCTTTCTTT. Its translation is CASTTSGLNTEAFF. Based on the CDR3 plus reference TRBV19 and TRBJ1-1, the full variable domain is DGGITQSPKYLFRKEGQNVTLSCEQNLNHDAMYWYRQDPGQGLRLIYYSQIVNDFQKGDIAEGYSVSREKKESFPLTVTSAQKNPTAFYLCASTTSGLNTEAFFGQGTRLTVV.

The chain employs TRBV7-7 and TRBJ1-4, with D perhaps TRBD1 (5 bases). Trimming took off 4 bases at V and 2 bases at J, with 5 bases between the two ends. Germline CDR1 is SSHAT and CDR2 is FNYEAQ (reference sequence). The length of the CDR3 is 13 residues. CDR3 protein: CASSSGTNEKLFF. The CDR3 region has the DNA TGTGCCAGCAGCTCAGGGACTAATGAAAAACTGTTTTTT.

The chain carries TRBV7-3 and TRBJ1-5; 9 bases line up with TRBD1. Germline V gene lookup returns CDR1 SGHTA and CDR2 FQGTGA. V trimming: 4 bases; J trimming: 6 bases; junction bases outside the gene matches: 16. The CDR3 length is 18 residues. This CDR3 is CASSWGQGPLYNSQPQHF. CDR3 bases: TGTGCCAGCAGCTGGGGACAGGGACCACTCTATAATAGTCAGCCCCAGCATTTT.

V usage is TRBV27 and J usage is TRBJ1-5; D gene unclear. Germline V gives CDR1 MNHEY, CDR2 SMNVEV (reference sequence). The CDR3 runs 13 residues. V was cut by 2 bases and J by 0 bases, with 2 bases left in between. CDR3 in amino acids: CASSLGSNQPQHF. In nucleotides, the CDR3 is TGTGCCAGCAGTTTAGGTAGCAATCAGCCCCAGCATTTT.